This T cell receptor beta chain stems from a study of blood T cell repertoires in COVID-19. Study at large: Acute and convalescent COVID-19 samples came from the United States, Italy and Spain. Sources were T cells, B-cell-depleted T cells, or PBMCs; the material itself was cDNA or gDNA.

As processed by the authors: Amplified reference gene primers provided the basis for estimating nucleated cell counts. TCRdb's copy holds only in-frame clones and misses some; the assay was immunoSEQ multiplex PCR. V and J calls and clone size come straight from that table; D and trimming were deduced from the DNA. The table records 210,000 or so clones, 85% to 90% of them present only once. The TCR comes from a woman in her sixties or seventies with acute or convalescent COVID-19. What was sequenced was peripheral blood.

The CDR3 here is CASSAQQQGAAYEQYF. The CDR3 DNA reads as TGCGCCAGCAGCGCGCAGCAACAGGGGGCCGCCTACGAGCAGTACTTC. This chain joins TRBV5-1 and TRBJ2-7, with 9 bases aligning to TRBD1. CDR3 size: 16 residues. CDR1 is SGHRS, CDR2 YFSETQ, per germline. V trimming: 4 bases; J trimming: 2 bases; junction bases outside the gene matches: 10.